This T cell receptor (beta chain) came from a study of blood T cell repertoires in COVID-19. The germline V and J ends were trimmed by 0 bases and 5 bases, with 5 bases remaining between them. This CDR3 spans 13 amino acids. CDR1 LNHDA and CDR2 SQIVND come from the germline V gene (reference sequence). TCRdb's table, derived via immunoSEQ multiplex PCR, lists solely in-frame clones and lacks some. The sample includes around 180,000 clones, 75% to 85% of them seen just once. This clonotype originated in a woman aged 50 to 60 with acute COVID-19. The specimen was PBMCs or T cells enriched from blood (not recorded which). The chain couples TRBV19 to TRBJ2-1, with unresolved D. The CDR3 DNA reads TGTGCCAGTAGTATAGAGGGCAACAATGAGCAGTTCTTC. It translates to CASSIEGNNEQFF.